This T cell receptor (beta chain) was profiled in a study of OX40 agonist ivuxolimab in advanced cancers. About the research overall: Ivuxolimab, which is an agonistic anti-OX40 (CD134) antibody, was administered to the patients. Dose-escalation patients were diagnosed with hepatocellular carcinoma, melanoma, renal cell cancer or head and neck cancer.

Clones were read by immunoSEQ multiplex PCR, and TCRdb kept only the in-frame ones, dropping some. Found here are more than 15,000 clones, around 84% of them singletons; the top ten hold less than 0.85%. Baseline was the first blood sampling point, followed by cycle 4 day 1 and cycle 7 day 1. A word on this clone: What it binds is unknown.

The V segment lost 4 bases and the J segment 9 bases; nucleotides outside the gene matches: 8. CDR3 length: 16 residues. Germline-derived CDR1 and CDR2 are SGHRS and YFSETQ. Points from the study as a whole: At 0.1 to 3.0 mg/kg, clonal expansion of CD4+ and CD8+ blood T cells had occurred by week 6.

The material sequenced was CD4+ or CD8+ T cells sorted from blood, taken in a trial of the OX40 agonist ivuxolimab. This chain joins TRBV5-1 and TRBJ2-4; 15 bases are shared with TRBD2. The TCR sequence derives from an adult with an advanced solid tumor such as melanoma, head and neck, liver or kidney cancer. The CDR3 DNA reads as TGCGCCAGCAGCCCCGGACTAGCGGGAGGGGGGGTCATTCAGTACTTC. Translated, it gives CASSPGLAGGGVIQYF.